This T cell receptor beta chain appears in the sequencing data of a study of OX40 agonist ivuxolimab in advanced cancers. Looking at the study overall: Ivuxolimab was an agonistic, fully human IgG2 monoclonal antibody directed against OX40 (CD134), a costimulatory receptor. Intravenous ivuxolimab was administered to patients every 2 weeks at six dose levels: 0.01, 0.1, 0.3, 1.5, 3 and 10 mg/kg. Of the approximately 50 dose-escalation patients, hepatocellular carcinoma was present in roughly 19, melanoma in roughly 15, renal cell carcinoma in 9 and head and neck cancer in 9. A male proportion of 82.7% and a mean age of 60 years, ranging from roughly 20 to 80, were recorded for the dose-escalation cohort. Patients were allowed to have had prior anti-PD-1, anti-PD-L1 or anti-CTLA-4 therapy, and approximately 40% of the dose-escalation patients had been treated with checkpoint inhibitors. Partial responses occurred in three dose-escalation patients, of whom one had hepatocellular carcinoma and two had cutaneous melanoma. The purpose of peripheral TCRbeta sequencing was to test whether ivuxolimab changed TCR sequence diversity and led to clonal T-cell expansion. The paper reports the monotherapy dose-escalation portion (N = 52 patients) of the phase I ivuxolimab trial. The paper's findings and limits, for the study overall: After ivuxolimab, more expanded clones were found on average in CD8+ T cells than in CD4+ T cells. Low levels of normalized T-cell clonal expansion were also seen in some nonresponding patients. Partial responders in the 0.1-3.0 mg/kg groups had among the lowest normalized peripheral clonal expansion, especially among CD8+ T cells. The antigen specificity of the peripheral T cells that underwent clonal expansion was not determined. At doses of 0.1 to 3.0 mg/kg, clonal expansion of both CD4+ and CD8+ blood T cells was observed from baseline to week 6.

Trimming removed 0 bases from V and 3 bases from J, leaving 15 bases between the germline ends. The CDR3 contains 16 residues, cysteine and phenylalanine counted. The read is trimmed to its CDR3 DNA, 48 bases read in frame from base 1. The CDR1 and CDR2 encoded by the germline V gene are SGHDT and YYEEEE. A word on this clone: Its antigen specificity is not known. Base quality data are lacking; no much larger clone is found one base away.

Patients with autoimmune disease history or receiving systemic immunosuppression were excluded from the trial. In every dose cohort, peripheral blood was drawn for TCR sequencing at baseline, cycle 4 day 1, and cycle 7 day 1. Samples came from an open-label, multicenter, first-in-human phase I dose-escalation trial of ivuxolimab. Adults with locally advanced or metastatic head and neck squamous cell, hepatocellular, melanoma or renal cell carcinoma were enrolled in the trial. Before TCR sequencing, CD4+ T cells and CD8+ T cells from peripheral blood were sorted into separate populations. For sequencing of the TCRbeta CDR3 region, genomic DNA was extracted from the sorted cells. The immunoSEQ Assay was used to sequence the TCRbeta CDR3 regions. TCRdb took this table from immuneACCESS and kept in-frame rearrangements with V and J called. Such tables lack part of the clones; where checked against another copy, unresolved V genes explain under half of the gap, and the rest is unexplained. The sample table records roughly 86,000 clones; 70% to 90% of these occur just once. About 1.9% of the sample is in the top ten clones.

The chain links TRBV5-6 with TRBJ2-5; a weak D assignment points to TRBD2 (6 bases agree). This specimen was CD4+ or CD8+ T cells sorted from blood, taken in a trial of the OX40 agonist ivuxolimab. The receptor's source is an adult with an advanced solid tumor such as melanoma, head and neck, liver or kidney cancer. The CDR3 is CASSLAGLARKETQYF. The nucleotide sequence reads TGTGCCAGCAGCTTGGCGGGTCTAGCGCGCAAAGAGACCCAGTACTTC.